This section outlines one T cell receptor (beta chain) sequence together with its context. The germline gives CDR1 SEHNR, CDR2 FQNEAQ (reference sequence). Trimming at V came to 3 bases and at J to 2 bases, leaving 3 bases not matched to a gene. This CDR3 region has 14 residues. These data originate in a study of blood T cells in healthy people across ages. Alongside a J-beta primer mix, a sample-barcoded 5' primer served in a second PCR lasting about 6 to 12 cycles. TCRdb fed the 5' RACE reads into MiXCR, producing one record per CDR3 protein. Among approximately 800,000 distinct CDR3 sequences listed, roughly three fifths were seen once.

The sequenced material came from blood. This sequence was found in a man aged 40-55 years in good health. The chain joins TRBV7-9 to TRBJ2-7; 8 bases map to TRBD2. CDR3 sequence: CASSFAGGAYEQYF. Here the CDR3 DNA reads TGTGCCAGCAGCTTTGCGGGAGGCGCCTACGAGCAGTACTTC.